Reported below is one T cell receptor beta chain. Antigen unknown. Relative to the germline gene, one junction end is altered; a read error may explain this. These data are taken from a study of T-cell memory formation after mild COVID-19. 5'RACE with constant-segment primers built TCRalpha and TCRbeta cDNA libraries with UMIs. TCRdb fed the 5' RACE reads into MiXCR, producing one record per CDR3 protein. The sample carries hundreds of thousands of distinct CDR3 sequences, less than 25% recorded once. Overall study findings and caveats: CD4+ clones that contracted lay mainly in CM and EM; CD8+ ones lay in EMRA.

CDR1 is KGHDR and CDR2 is SFDVKD in the germline V gene. The CDR3 has 11 amino acids. The chain joins TRBV24-1 to TRBJ2-1; D unresolved. The receptor was isolated from an adult woman who had mild COVID-19 (a few samples of this study predate the infection). Cell type and time point are not known. Sequenced: PBMCs or a T cell subset sorted from them (not recorded which). This CDR3 is CATSDFGRTSF. The CDR3 nucleotides are TGTGCCACCAGTGATTTTGGCAGGACCTCGTTC.